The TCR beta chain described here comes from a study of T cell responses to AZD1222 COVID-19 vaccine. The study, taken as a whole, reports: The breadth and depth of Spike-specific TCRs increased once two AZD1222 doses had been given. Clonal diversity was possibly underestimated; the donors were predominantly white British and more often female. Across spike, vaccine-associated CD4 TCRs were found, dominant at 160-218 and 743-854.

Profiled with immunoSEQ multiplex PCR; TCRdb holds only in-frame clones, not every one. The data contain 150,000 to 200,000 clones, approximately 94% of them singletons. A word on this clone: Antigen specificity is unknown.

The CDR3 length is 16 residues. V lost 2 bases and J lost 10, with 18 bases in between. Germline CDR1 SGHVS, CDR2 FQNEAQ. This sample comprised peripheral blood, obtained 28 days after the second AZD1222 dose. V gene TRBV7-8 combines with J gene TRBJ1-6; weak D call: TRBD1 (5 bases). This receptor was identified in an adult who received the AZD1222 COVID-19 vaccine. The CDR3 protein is CASSLMFRGTMSPLHF. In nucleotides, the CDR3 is TGTGCCAGCAGCTTAATGTTCCGGGGGACTATGTCACCCCTCCACTTT.